This T cell receptor beta chain was recovered during a study of shared clonotypes between healthy human individuals. The ends lost 8 bases at V and 1 base at J; junction bases unmatched: 6. Germline V lookup: CDR1 SNHLY, CDR2 FYNNEI. The CDR3 has 14 amino acids. Original analysis: As immunoSEQ supplied junction-only sequences (without quality scores), filtering differed. Clones were read by immunoSEQ multiplex PCR, and TCRdb kept only the in-frame ones, dropping some. The D gene and trimming were derived from the DNA, and the V and J assignments and clone size from that table. Of 2,100,000 or so clones detected, around 95% appear once; the ten largest clones hold around 0.13%.

This sequence joins TRBV2 and TRBJ1-2, with 8 bases lining up with TRBD1. The specimen sequenced was naive CD4+ T cells sorted from blood. Subset described: CD45RA+ positively selected. This receptor was obtained from a man younger than 35 in good health. This chain's CDR3 is CASLRDRSNYGYTF. In DNA, the CDR3 is TGTGCCAGCCTTAGGGACAGGAGTAACTATGGCTACACCTTC.